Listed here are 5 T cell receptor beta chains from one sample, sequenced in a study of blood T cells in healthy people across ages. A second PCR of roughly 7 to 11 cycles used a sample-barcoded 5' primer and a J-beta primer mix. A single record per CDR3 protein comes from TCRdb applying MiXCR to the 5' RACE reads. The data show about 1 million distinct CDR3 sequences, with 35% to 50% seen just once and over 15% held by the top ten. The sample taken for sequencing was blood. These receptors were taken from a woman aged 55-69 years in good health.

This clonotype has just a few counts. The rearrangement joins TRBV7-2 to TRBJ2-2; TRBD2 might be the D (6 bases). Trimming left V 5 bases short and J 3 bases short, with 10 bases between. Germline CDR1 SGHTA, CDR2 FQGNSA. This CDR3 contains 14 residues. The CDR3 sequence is CASSKTRDTGELFF. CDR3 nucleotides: TGTGCCAGCAGCAAGACTAGGGACACCGGGGAGCTGTTTTTT. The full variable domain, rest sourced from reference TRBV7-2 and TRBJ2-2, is GAGVSQSPSNKVTEKGKDVELRCDPISGHTALYWYRQSLGQGLEFLIYFQGNSAPDKSGLPSDRFSAERTGGSVSTLTIQRTQQEDSAVYLCASSKTRDTGELFFGEGSRLTVL.

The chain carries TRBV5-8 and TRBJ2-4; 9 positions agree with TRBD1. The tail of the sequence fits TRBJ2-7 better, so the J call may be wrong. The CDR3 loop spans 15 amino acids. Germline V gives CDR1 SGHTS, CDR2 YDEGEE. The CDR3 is CASSLATGGPAEQYF. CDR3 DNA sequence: TGTGCCAGCAGCTTGGCTACAGGGGGCCCTGCCGAGCAGTACTTC.

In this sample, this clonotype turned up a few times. The CDR3 is CASRRYREGPYEQYF. As DNA, the CDR3 is TGTGCCAGCAGGAGGTACAGGGAAGGCCCTTACGAGCAGTACTTC. The V call is TRBV7-3, the J call TRBJ2-7; possibly TRBD1 for D (6 bases). V lost 6 bases and J 4 bases, leaving 19 bases between the germline ends. The germline V gene has CDR1 SGHTA and CDR2 FQGTGA. This CDR3 spans 15 amino acids. Filled out from reference TRBV7-3 and TRBJ2-7, the complete variable domain reads GAGVSQTPSNKVTEKGKYVELRCDPISGHTALYWYRQSLGQGPEFLIYFQGTGAADDSGLPNDRFFAVRPEGSVSTLKIQRTERGDSAVYLCASRRYREGPYEQYFGPGTRLTVT.

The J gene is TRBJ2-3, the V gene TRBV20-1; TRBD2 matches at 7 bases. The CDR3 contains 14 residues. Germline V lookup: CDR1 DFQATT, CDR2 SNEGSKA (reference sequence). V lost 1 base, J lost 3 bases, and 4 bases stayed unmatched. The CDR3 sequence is CSARAAGETDTQYF. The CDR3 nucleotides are TGCAGTGCTAGAGCGGCGGGAGAGACAGATACGCAGTATTTT.

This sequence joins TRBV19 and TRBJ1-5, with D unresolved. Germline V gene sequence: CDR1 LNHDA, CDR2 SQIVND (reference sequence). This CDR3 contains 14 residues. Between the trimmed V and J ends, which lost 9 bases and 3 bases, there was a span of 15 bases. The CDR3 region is CASRHPYPNQPQHF. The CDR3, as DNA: TGTGCCAGCCGACATCCTTACCCCAATCAGCCCCAGCATTTT.